These 2 T cell receptor beta chains were all obtained from the same sample, sequenced in a study of cytomegalovirus exposure and HLA in healthy donors. The PCR used 60 Vbeta and 13 Jbeta primers. Only in-frame clones appear in the TCRdb table, and some are missing; sequencing was by immunoSEQ multiplex PCR. The sample carries 100,000 to 150,000 clones, 81% recorded once. The sample was PBMCs. The receptors were sampled from a man younger than 35 in good health and CMV-seronegative.

This clone occurred a few times. The chain uses TRBV5-1 and TRBJ2-1; TRBD2 matches 7 bases. This CDR3 has 15 amino acids. CDR1 is SGHRS, CDR2 YFSETQ, per germline. V was clipped by 4 bases and J by 8 bases; unmatched bases: 12. CDR3 sequence reads: CASSLRAGPVDEQFF. The CDR3 DNA sequence: TGCGCCAGCAGCCTCCGAGCGGGGCCGGTAGATGAGCAGTTCTTC. The variable domain in full, with the rest retrieved from reference TRBV5-1 and TRBJ2-1, is KAGVTQTPRYLIKTRGQQVTLSCSPISGHRSVSWYQQTPGQGLQFLFEYFSETQRNKGNFPGRFSGRQFSNSRSEMNVSTLELGDSALYLCASSLRAGPVDEQFFGPGTRLTVL.

CDR3: CASRYRESGVGTEAFF. CDR3 sequence (DNA): TGTGCCAGCAGGTACCGTGAGTCCGGGGTGGGGACTGAAGCTTTCTTT. The chain joins TRBV2 to TRBJ1-1; D unclear. Germline V CDR1 and CDR2: SNHLY, FYNNEI. This CDR3 spans 16 amino acids. V was shortened by 6 bases and J by 5 bases, with 22 bases between the two germline ends.